This TCR beta chain was observed in a study of T-cell memory formation after mild COVID-19. This clonotype was observed at least ten times. TCRdb called the 5' RACE reads again in MiXCR, with one record for every CDR3 protein. Counted here are tens of thousands of distinct CDR3 sequences, roughly 9% occurring once; the ten biggest clones make up about 11%. The length of the CDR3 is 14 residues. The V and J ends lost 3 bases and 5 bases respectively, with 13 bases between them. This sequence joins TRBV12-3 or TRBV12-4 and TRBJ2-5; D is undetermined. Material: PBMCs or a T cell subset sorted from them (not recorded which). This sequence was found in an adult woman who had mild COVID-19 (a few samples of this study predate the infection). Cell type and time point are not known. CDR3 amino acids: CASSFGSSYETQYF. CDR3 sequence (DNA): TGTGCCAGCAGTTTCGGCAGCAGCTACGAGACCCAGTACTTC.